The 16 T cell receptor beta chains presented below share a single source sample, sequenced in a study of T-cell reconstitution after alpha-beta-depleted transplantation in children. Preparation of the TCRbeta library used unique molecular identifiers. TCRdb processed the PCR reads anew with MiXCR; each CDR3 protein has one entry. The sample holds under 50,000 distinct CDR3 sequences, approximately 8.7% seen once. Here the sequenced sample was PBMCs, mostly from graft donor cells, taken 60 days after TCRalphabeta/CD19-depleted stem cell transplant. The receptors come from a male patient between 2 and 10 years old who had a stem cell transplant for chronic granulomatous disease, so the T cells may come from the graft donor.

This clonotype was recorded at least ten times. The chain carries TRBV14 and TRBJ1-1; no clear D. Per germline, CDR1 SGHDN and CDR2 FVKESK. The CDR3 has 12 amino acids. The V end lost 1 base, the J end lost 4 bases, and 4 bases lay between the germline ends. The CDR3 spells CASSQGSTEAFF. In nucleotides, the CDR3 is TGTGCCAGCAGCCAAGGCAGCACTGAAGCTTTCTTT.

This clonotype has ten or more counts. A junction boundary mismatches the germline segment, possibly from a read error. J is TRBJ1-1 and V is TRBV7-8, with D possibly TRBD1 on 5 matching bases. The germline CDR1 and CDR2 sequences are SGHVS and FQNEAQ. The length of the CDR3 is 13 residues. Here the CDR3 reads CASSPIWGGLLIF. In DNA form, the CDR3 reads TGTGCCAGCAGCCCCATTTGGGGGGGATTGTTGATCTTT.

This clonotype counts as large (0.1 to 1%). This chain connects TRBV5-1 to TRBJ2-1, with 11 bases that match TRBD2. The J segment lost 9 bases and the V segment lost 4 bases, leaving 12 bases of the junction unmatched. CDR1 is SGHRS, CDR2 YFSETQ, per germline. This CDR3 spans 16 amino acids. The CDR3 reads CASSRFSGRAIVEQFF. The CDR3 DNA sequence: TGCGCCAGCAGCCGATTTAGCGGGAGGGCCATAGTTGAGCAGTTCTTC.

This clonotype was counted once. The chain has TRBV4-3 and TRBJ2-7, with D possibly TRBD2 on 6 matching bases. V was trimmed by 0 bases and J by 4 bases, leaving 16 bases between them. The CDR3 extends over 16 amino acids. Per the germline V gene, CDR1 is LGHNA and CDR2 is YSLEER. In DNA form, the CDR3 reads TGCGCCAGCAGCCAAGAGTTGCGGGCTAGCGTTTACGAGCAGTACTTC. It codes for CASSQELRASVYEQYF.

This clonotype was observed a handful of times. The chain employs TRBV5-4 and TRBJ2-1, with 15 bases identical to TRBD2. V shed 3 bases, J shed 9 bases, and the junction held 7 bases outside the gene matches. Germline-derived CDR1 and CDR2 are SGHNT and YYREEE (reference sequence). CDR3 length equals 16 residues. The CDR3 sequence is CASSSPRGLAGGEQFF. The DNA for the CDR3 is TGTGCCAGCAGCTCGCCAAGGGGACTAGCGGGGGGTGAGCAGTTCTTC.

The genes are TRBV5-1 and TRBJ1-1; weak D call: TRBD1 (5 bases). In germline, CDR1 is SGHRS, CDR2 YFSETQ. The CDR3 covers 14 residues. V lost 0 bases to trimming and J lost 1 base, with 7 bases between them. For the CDR3, the DNA is TGCGCCAGCAGCTTGGTAACAGGGAACACTGAAGCTTTCTTT. Translated, it gives CASSLVTGNTEAFF.

This clonotype has at least ten counts. The chain employs TRBV27 and TRBJ1-2; no clear D. The length of the CDR3 is 13 residues. The V gene lost 3 bases and the J gene lost 5 bases, with 10 bases spanning the gap. Germline values: CDR1 MNHEY, CDR2 SMNVEV (reference sequence). Written as DNA, the CDR3 is TGTGCCAGCAGTTTTGGGGTTGGGTATGGCTACACCTTC. Translating it yields CASSFGVGYGYTF.

Concerning this clonotype itself: One end of the junction varies from germline; a read error may be responsible. The chain couples TRBV19 to TRBJ2-4, with no clear D. This CDR3 is 16 amino acids long. Germline V gives CDR1 LNHDA, CDR2 SQIVND (reference sequence). The CDR3 DNA is TGTGTCAGTAGGCCAGCCGGTCTTGTGGACGCAAACATTCAGTACTTC. Amino acid sequence: CVSRPAGLVDANIQYF. The full variable domain, rest sourced from reference TRBV19 and TRBJ2-4, is DGGITQSPKYLFRKEGQNVTLSCEQNLNHDAMYWYRQDPGQGLRLIYYSQIVNDFQKGDIAEGYSVSREKKESFPLTVTSAQKNPTAFYLCVSRPAGLVDANIQYFGAGTRLSVL.

This clonotype was seen repeatedly, ten times or more. This CDR3 is CASSFPLMSTDARTQYF. The CDR3 DNA follows: TGTGCCAGCAGTTTTCCCCTAATGTCGACGGACGCGAGGACCCAGTACTTC. This chain uses TRBV28 with TRBJ2-5; the D is unclear. CDR3 length equals 17 residues. In germline, CDR1 is MDHEN, CDR2 SYDVKM. The germline V and J ends were trimmed by 3 bases and 7 bases, with 24 bases remaining between them.

In its sample, this clonotype was seen many times. The rearrangement uses TRBV13 and TRBJ2-1; TRBD2 matches 14 bases. Trimming took 4 bases from V and 13 from J; bases not matched to a gene: 12. Germline V lookup: CDR1 PRHDT, CDR2 FYEKMQ (reference sequence). The CDR3 has 16 amino acids. CDR3 DNA: TGTGCCAGCAGCTCGAGGACTAGCGGGAGGCCCAATGGCCAGTTCTTC. Its translation is CASSSRTSGRPNGQFF.

This clonotype has ten or more counts. This chain joins TRBV3-1 and TRBJ1-2, with 7 bases aligning to TRBD1. Germline trimming cut 4 bases from V and 6 bases from J; bases unmatched to any gene: 32. Germline CDR1 and CDR2: LGHDT and YNNKEL (reference sequence). CDR3 length equals 22 residues. This CDR3 reads CASSLYTGALPKSFGDRDGYTF. DNA for the CDR3: TGTGCCAGCAGCCTCTATACAGGGGCCTTACCCAAATCGTTTGGGGACAGAGATGGCTACACCTTC.

This clonotype was found many times. The chain is built from TRBV5-1 and TRBJ2-2; D is uncertain. V was pared by 6 bases and J by 1 base, with 13 bases between. The CDR3 is 15 residues long. Germline loops: CDR1 SGHRS, CDR2 YFSETQ. The CDR3 loop is CASNPLTGNTGELFF. DNA of the CDR3: TGCGCCAGCAACCCCCTTACGGGGAACACCGGGGAGCTGTTTTTT.

By share, this clonotype counts as medium-sized. The chain joins TRBV20-1 to TRBJ2-4; D is possibly TRBD2 (5 bases). The CDR3 has 14 residues. Germline lookup yields CDR1 DFQATT and CDR2 SNEGSKA (reference sequence). Trimming removed 3 bases at V and 0 bases at J, with 9 bases between. The DNA of the CDR3 is TGCAGTGCTAGCGACTATAAAGCCAAAAACATTCAGTACTTC. Its protein is CSASDYKAKNIQYF.

Only one count was recorded for this clonotype. The rearrangement uses TRBV6-1 and TRBJ2-7, with TRBD2 matching 8 bases. CDR1 is MNHNS and CDR2 is SASEGT in the germline V gene. The CDR3 extends over 15 amino acids. The trim removed 4 bases at V and 5 bases at J, leaving 10 bases unmatched. The chain's CDR3 is CASSVRGGPPNEQYF. The CDR3 coding sequence is TGTGCCAGCAGTGTACGGGGGGGCCCTCCGAACGAGCAGTACTTC.

This clonotype was detected many times. CDR3 nucleotide sequence: TGTGCCAGCAGTTTAACAGGGATGAACACTGAAGCTTTCTTT. This sequence encodes CASSLTGMNTEAFF. The rearrangement uses TRBV6-5 and TRBJ1-1; weak D call: TRBD1 (6 bases). Germline V gene sequence: CDR1 MNHEY, CDR2 SVGAGI. V was shortened by 4 bases and J by 0 bases, with 9 bases between the two germline ends. This CDR3 has 14 residues.

J is TRBJ2-1 and V is TRBV5-5; no definite D call. With 9 bases removed from V and 4 bases from J, the gap between germline ends came to 11 bases. This CDR3 contains 12 residues. Germline-derived CDR1 and CDR2 are SGHKS and YYEKEE (reference sequence). The CDR3 region has the DNA TGTGCCACCAGTGGGTCTTACAATGAGCAGTTCTTC. This sequence encodes CATSGSYNEQFF. Full variable domain (remainder filled in from reference TRBV5-5 and TRBJ2-1): DAGVTQSPTHLIKTRGQQVTLRCSPISGHKSVSWYQQVLGQGPQFIFQYYEKEERGRGNFPDRFSARQFPNYSSELNVNALLLGDSALYLCATSGSYNEQFFGPGTRLTVL.